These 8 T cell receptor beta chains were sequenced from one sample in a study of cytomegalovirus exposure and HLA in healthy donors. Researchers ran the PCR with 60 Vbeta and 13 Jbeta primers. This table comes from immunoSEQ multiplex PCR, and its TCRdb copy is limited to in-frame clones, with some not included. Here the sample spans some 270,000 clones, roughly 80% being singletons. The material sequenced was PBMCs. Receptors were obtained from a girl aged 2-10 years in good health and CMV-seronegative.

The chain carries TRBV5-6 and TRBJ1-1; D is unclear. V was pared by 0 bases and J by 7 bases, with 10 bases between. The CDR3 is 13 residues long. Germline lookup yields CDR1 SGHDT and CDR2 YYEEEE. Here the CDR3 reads CASSLEPGVEAFF. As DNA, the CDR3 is TGTGCCAGCAGCTTGGAACCGGGAGTTGAAGCTTTCTTT.

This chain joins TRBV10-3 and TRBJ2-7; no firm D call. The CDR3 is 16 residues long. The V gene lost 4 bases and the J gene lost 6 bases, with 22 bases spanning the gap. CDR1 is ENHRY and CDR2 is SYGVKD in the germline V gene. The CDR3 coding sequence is TGTGCCATCAGTGGAGAATCCCTCCTTGTTGCTGTCGAGCAGTACTTC. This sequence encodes CAISGESLLVAVEQYF.

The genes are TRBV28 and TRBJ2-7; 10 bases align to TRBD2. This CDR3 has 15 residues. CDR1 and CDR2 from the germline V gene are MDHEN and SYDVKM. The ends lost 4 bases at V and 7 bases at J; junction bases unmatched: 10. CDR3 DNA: TGTGCCAGCAGTTCGACTAGCGGGTCGATTATAGAGCAGTACTTC. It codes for CASSSTSGSIIEQYF.

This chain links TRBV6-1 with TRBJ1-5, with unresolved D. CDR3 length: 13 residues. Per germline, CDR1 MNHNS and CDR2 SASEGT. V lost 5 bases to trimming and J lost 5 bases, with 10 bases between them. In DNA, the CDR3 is TGTGCCAGCAGTTATGAGTGGTATCAGCCCCAGCATTTT. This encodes CASSYEWYQPQHF.

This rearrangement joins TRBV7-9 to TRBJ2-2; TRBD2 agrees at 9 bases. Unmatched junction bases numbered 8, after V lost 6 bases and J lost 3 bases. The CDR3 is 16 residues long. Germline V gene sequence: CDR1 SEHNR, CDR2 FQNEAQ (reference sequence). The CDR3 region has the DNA TGTGCCAGCAGGCCACGACTAGCGGTCGACACCGGGGAGCTGTTTTTT. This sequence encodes CASRPRLAVDTGELFF. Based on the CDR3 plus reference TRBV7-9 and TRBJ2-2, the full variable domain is DTGVSQNPRHKITKRGQNVTFRCDPISEHNRLYWYRQTLGQGPEFLTYFQNEAQLEKSRLLSDRFSAERPKGSFSTLEIQRTEQGDSAMYLCASRPRLAVDTGELFFGEGSRLTVL.

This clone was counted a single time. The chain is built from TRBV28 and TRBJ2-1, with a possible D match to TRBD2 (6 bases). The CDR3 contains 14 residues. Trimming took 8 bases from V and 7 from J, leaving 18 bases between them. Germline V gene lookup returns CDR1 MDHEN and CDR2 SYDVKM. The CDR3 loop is CASQPRESLNEQFF. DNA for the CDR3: TGTGCCAGCCAACCACGGGAGAGTTTGAATGAGCAGTTCTTC.

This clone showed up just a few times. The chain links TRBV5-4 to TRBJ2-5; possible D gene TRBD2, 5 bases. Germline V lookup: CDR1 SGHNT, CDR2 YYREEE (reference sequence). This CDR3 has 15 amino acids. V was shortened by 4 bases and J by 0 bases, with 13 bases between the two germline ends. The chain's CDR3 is CASSPGGSNQETQYF. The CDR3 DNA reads TGTGCCAGCAGCCCCGGCGGGTCTAACCAAGAGACCCAGTACTTC.

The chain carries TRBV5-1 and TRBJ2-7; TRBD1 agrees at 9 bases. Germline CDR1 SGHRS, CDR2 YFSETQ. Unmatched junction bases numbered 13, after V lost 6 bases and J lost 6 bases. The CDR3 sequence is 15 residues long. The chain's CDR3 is CASNPSPGQGPEQYF. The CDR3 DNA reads TGCGCCAGCAACCCCTCGCCGGGACAGGGCCCCGAGCAGTACTTC.